This entry lists 30 T cell receptor beta chains sequenced from one sample in a study of OX40 agonist ivuxolimab in advanced cancers. TCRdb keeps only in-frame clones here, not all; method: immunoSEQ multiplex PCR. This table has some 70,000 clones, approximately 87% appearing once. Sequencing was performed on CD4+ or CD8+ T cells sorted from blood, taken in a trial of the OX40 agonist ivuxolimab. The receptors derive from an adult with an advanced solid tumor such as melanoma, head and neck, liver or kidney cancer.

The chain recombines TRBV28 with TRBJ2-3; tentative D call: TRBD2 (6 bases). This CDR3 is built from 16 residues. Deletions cut 6 bases from V and 0 bases from J, with 16 bases between. CDR1 and CDR2 from the germline V gene are MDHEN and SYDVKM. This CDR3 is CASSKTSYWSTDTQYF. CDR3 coding DNA: TGTGCCAGCAGCAAAACTAGCTATTGGAGCACAGATACGCAGTATTTT.

The chain has TRBV10-3 and TRBJ1-2; 8 bases are a match to TRBD1. The germline V gene has CDR1 ENHRY and CDR2 SYGVKD. The CDR3 is 14 residues long. Losses at the gene ends were 7 bases for V and 3 bases for J; bases not matched to a gene: 7. The CDR3 here is CAIKYGTGHYGYTF. DNA for the CDR3: TGTGCCATCAAGTATGGGACAGGCCACTATGGCTACACCTTC.

This chain links TRBV7-2 with TRBJ2-1, with TRBD1 as a possible D gene (5 bases). Germline CDR1 and CDR2: SGHTA and FQGNSA. The V and J ends lost 1 base and 8 bases respectively, with 12 bases between them. This CDR3 region has 14 residues. CDR3: CASSLVVRVDEQFF. CDR3 DNA sequence: TGTGCCAGCAGCTTAGTTGTCAGGGTCGATGAGCAGTTCTTC.

This chain connects TRBV6-1 to TRBJ1-5; the D is unclear. CDR1 is MNHNS and CDR2 is SASEGT in the germline V gene. CDR3 length: 13 amino acids. Deletions cut 7 bases from V and 7 bases from J, with 14 bases between. CDR3 in amino acids: CASTGEGGQPQHF. The CDR3 region has the DNA TGTGCCAGCACCGGCGAAGGCGGCCAGCCCCAGCATTTT.

CDR3 nucleotides: TGTGCCAGCAGTTATCAACGCGGGGGGGCTAACTATGGCTACACCTTC. Residues: CASSYQRGGANYGYTF. The chain links TRBV28 to TRBJ1-2; D is perhaps TRBD1 (5 bases). Germline V gene data show CDR1 as MDHEN and CDR2 as SYDVKM. CDR3 size: 16 residues. Trimming pared 4 bases from V and 0 bases from J, leaving 15 bases between.

The V call is TRBV9, the J call TRBJ2-2; 10 positions agree with TRBD2. Germline CDR1 and CDR2: SGDLS and YYNGEE. CDR3 length equals 15 residues. V shed 6 bases and J 1 base; nucleotides not matched to a gene: 3. The CDR3: CASTGTSVNTGELFF. CDR3 DNA: TGTGCCAGCACCGGGACTAGCGTGAACACCGGGGAGCTGTTTTTT. Filled out from reference TRBV9 and TRBJ2-2, the complete variable domain reads DSGVTQTPKHLITATGQRVTLRCSPRSGDLSVYWYQQSLDQGLQFLIQYYNGEERAKGNILERFSAQQFPDLHSELNLSSLELGDSALYFCASTGTSVNTGELFFGEGSRLTVL.

The chain has TRBV5-1 and TRBJ2-5; D assignment may be TRBD1 or TRBD2 (5 bases each). In germline, CDR1 is SGHRS, CDR2 YFSETQ. The CDR3 loop spans 15 amino acids. Trimming pared 0 bases from V and 0 bases from J, leaving 9 bases between. DNA for the CDR3: TGCGCCAGCAGCTTGGGGGGACGCAACCAAGAGACCCAGTACTTC. Protein product: CASSLGGRNQETQYF.

The chain uses TRBV5-1 and TRBJ2-7; TRBD1 aligns across 7 bases. The germline CDR1 and CDR2 sequences are SGHRS and YFSETQ. V lost 2 bases and J lost 5; bases outside the gene matches: 10. CDR3 size: 15 residues. The CDR3 coding sequence is TGCGCCAGCAGCTTAAACCTACAGGGGACCCACGAGCAGTACTTC. Protein: CASSLNLQGTHEQYF. The full variable domain, in which reference TRBV5-1 and TRBJ2-7 provide the parts outside the CDR3, is KAGVTQTPRYLIKTRGQQVTLSCSPISGHRSVSWYQQTPGQGLQFLFEYFSETQRNKGNFPGRFSGRQFSNSRSEMNVSTLELGDSALYLCASSLNLQGTHEQYFGPGTRLTVT.

On this clone: Other nucleotide sequences in the sample specify the same CDR3. J is TRBJ1-1 and V is TRBV6-5, with D perhaps matching TRBD1 (6 bases). The V gene's germline CDR1 is MNHEY and CDR2 SVGAGI. The germline V and J ends were trimmed by 3 bases and 1 base, with 12 bases remaining between them. The CDR3 has 15 residues. The DNA for the CDR3 is TGTGCCAGCAGTTATGAGGGGGGCGGGAACACTGAAGCTTTCTTT. Its protein product is CASSYEGGGNTEAFF.

CDR3 residues: CASSLSSDNEKLFF. The CDR3 coding sequence is TGTGCCAGCAGTTTATCGTCAGACAATGAAAAACTGTTTTTT. The V call is TRBV27, the J call TRBJ1-4, with D unresolved. The germline V gene has CDR1 MNHEY and CDR2 SMNVEV (reference sequence). Trimming pared 0 bases from V and 5 bases from J, leaving 7 bases between. The CDR3 length is 14 residues.

The chain uses TRBV5-1 and TRBJ2-1, with TRBD2 as a possible D gene (6 bases). V lost 3 bases to trimming and J lost 0 bases, with 13 bases between them. This CDR3 is 16 amino acids long. Per germline, CDR1 SGHRS and CDR2 YFSETQ. CDR3 nucleotide sequence: TGCGCCAGCAGCTCCGGGACTTACCTCTCCTACAATGAGCAGTTCTTC. It yields the protein CASSSGTYLSYNEQFF.

The chain carries TRBV4-1 and TRBJ2-1; 9 positions match TRBD2. CDR1 and CDR2 (germline): MGHRA, YSYEKL. CDR3 length: 15 residues. J gave up 9 bases and V 4 bases, and 10 bases lay outside the gene matches. The CDR3 protein is CASSRGLARFGEQFF. The CDR3 coding sequence is TGCGCCAGCAGCCGAGGACTAGCGAGGTTCGGTGAGCAGTTCTTC.

J is TRBJ1-1 and V is TRBV5-5, with D perhaps TRBD1 (6 bases). This CDR3 is built from 13 residues. V was clipped by 0 bases and J by 3 bases, with 6 bases between them. CDR1 is SGHKS, CDR2 YYEKEE, per germline (reference sequence). Written as DNA, the CDR3 is TGTGCCAGCAGCTTGGCAGGGGACACTGAAGCTTTCTTT. It yields the protein CASSLAGDTEAFF.

V is TRBV28 and J is TRBJ1-4; 7 bases align to TRBD1. Trimming took 3 bases from V and 8 from J; bases not matched to a gene: 6. The CDR3 consists of 14 residues. The germline CDR1 and CDR2 sequences are MDHEN and SYDVKM. Written as DNA, the CDR3 is TGTGCCAGCAGTTTGAAGGGGGCGCGGGAAAAACTGTTTTTT. It encodes CASSLKGAREKLFF. The whole variable domain, filled in from reference TRBV28 and TRBJ1-4, reads DVKVTQSSRYLVKRTGEKVFLECVQDMDHENMFWYRQDPGLGLRLIYFSYDVKMKEKGDIPEGYSVSREKKERFSLILESASTNQTSMYLCASSLKGAREKLFFGSGTQLSVL.

This chain joins TRBV7-3 and TRBJ2-1, with no clear D. CDR1 and CDR2 from the germline V gene are SGHTA and FQGTGA. Trimming stripped 4 bases from V and 0 bases from J, with 19 bases between. This CDR3 contains 18 residues. The CDR3 coding sequence is TGTGCCAGCAGCTCCGGGCCACAGACTCTTAGCTCCTACAATGAGCAGTTCTTC. Its protein product is CASSSGPQTLSSYNEQFF.

This chain links TRBV11-2 with TRBJ2-1, with 11 bases that match TRBD2. With V trimmed by 1 base and J by 7 bases, 12 bases remained unmatched. The CDR3 is made up of 18 amino acids. Germline loops: CDR1 SGHAT, CDR2 FQNNGV. The CDR3: CASSLGSSGRPGGNEQFF. CDR3 DNA: TGTGCCAGCAGCTTAGGATCTAGCGGGAGGCCTGGGGGAAATGAGCAGTTCTTC.

The chain employs TRBV9 and TRBJ2-7; D is unclear. Germline CDR1 and CDR2: SGDLS and YYNGEE. V lost 2 bases to trimming and J lost 0 bases, with 15 bases between them. This CDR3 region has 16 residues. CDR3 loop: CASSVGGSQFSYEQYF. In DNA, the CDR3 is TGTGCCAGCAGCGTCGGCGGCAGCCAATTCTCCTACGAGCAGTACTTC.

V and J are TRBV5-1 and TRBJ2-3; D remains unclear. The germline V gene encodes CDR1 SGHRS and CDR2 YFSETQ. The CDR3 sequence is 14 residues long. V was cut by 0 bases and J by 4 bases, with 9 bases left in between. The CDR3 loop reads CASSLVPGPDTQYF. In nucleotides, the CDR3 is TGCGCCAGCAGCTTGGTGCCGGGCCCAGATACGCAGTATTTT.

The CDR3 loop is CASSWAGAREAFF. CDR3 nucleotides: TGCGCCAGCAGCTGGGCCGGGGCACGTGAAGCTTTCTTT. The rearrangement uses TRBV5-1 and TRBJ1-1, with D possibly TRBD1 on 5 matching bases. The V end lost 3 bases, the J end lost 7 bases, and 13 bases lay between the germline ends. Per the germline V gene, CDR1 is SGHRS and CDR2 is YFSETQ. The CDR3 has 13 amino acids.

In its sample, this clone was seen a few times. This chain joins TRBV28 and TRBJ1-2; weak D call: TRBD1 (6 bases). The V end lost 4 bases, the J end lost 0 bases, and 12 bases lay between the germline ends. The CDR3 covers 15 residues. Germline loops: CDR1 MDHEN, CDR2 SYDVKM. The chain's CDR3 is CASSSGTPANYGYTF. DNA of the CDR3: TGTGCCAGCAGTTCCGGGACACCCGCTAACTATGGCTACACCTTC.

CDR3 nucleotides: TGTGCCAGCAGTTCCCAAGGAAGGGGGCCCTTCGAGCAGTACTTC. It specifies CASSSQGRGPFEQYF. The chain links TRBV6-5 to TRBJ2-7; 7 bases agree with TRBD1. Trimming at V came to 4 bases and at J to 6 bases, leaving 12 bases not matched to a gene. The CDR3 has 15 amino acids. The germline V gene has CDR1 MNHEY and CDR2 SVGAGI.

The chain combines TRBV7-2 with TRBJ2-7; maybe TRBD2 (7 bases). Germline assignment: CDR1 SGHTA and CDR2 FQGNSA. The CDR3 runs to 18 residues. Trimming pared 3 bases from V and 1 base from J, leaving 22 bases between. CDR3 DNA sequence: TGTGCCAGCAGCTTTAGGCTTGCGGGGGCTAGAAAGTCCTACGAGCAGTACTTC. Protein sequence: CASSFRLAGARKSYEQYF.

This chain links TRBV11-2 with TRBJ1-4; a weak D match, TRBD1 (6 bases). The V gene lost 5 bases and the J gene lost 3 bases, with 10 bases spanning the gap. The germline V gene encodes CDR1 SGHAT and CDR2 FQNNGV. CDR3 length equals 14 residues. The CDR3 spells CASSQGQPNEKLFF. In DNA, the CDR3 is TGTGCCAGCAGCCAAGGACAGCCTAATGAAAAACTGTTTTTT.

The rearrangement links TRBV5-8 to TRBJ1-2; no firm D call. The CDR3 has 15 amino acids. The germline V gene has CDR1 SGHTS and CDR2 YDEGEE. V dropped 0 bases and J dropped 6 bases, with 15 bases sitting between them. The CDR3 sequence is CASSLVRARADGYTF. The CDR3 DNA reads as TGTGCCAGCAGCTTGGTAAGGGCCCGGGCTGATGGCTACACCTTC.

The chain couples TRBV6-5 to TRBJ1-1; the D gene is possibly TRBD1 (5 bases). The CDR3 totals 14 residues. Between the trimmed V and J ends, which lost 8 bases and 0 bases, there was a span of 13 bases. Germline V lookup: CDR1 MNHEY, CDR2 SVGAGI. The CDR3 reads CASAYRGLNTEAFF. The CDR3 region has the DNA TGTGCCAGCGCTTATAGGGGTTTGAACACTGAAGCTTTCTTT.

This chain joins TRBV28 and TRBJ1-3; D perhaps matches TRBD1 (6 bases). V dropped 10 bases and J dropped 3 bases, with 10 bases sitting between them. The CDR3 is made up of 12 amino acids. CDR1 and CDR2 from the germline V gene are MDHEN and SYDVKM. The DNA of the CDR3 is TGTGCCATCCGGACAGATGGAAACACCATATATTTT. Protein: CAIRTDGNTIYF.

The rearrangement joins TRBV6-6 to TRBJ1-1; tentative D call: TRBD1 (5 bases). There are 13 residues in the CDR3. The V and J ends lost 5 bases and 0 bases respectively, with 7 bases between them. CDR1 is MNHNY, CDR2 SVGAGI, per germline (reference sequence). The DNA of the CDR3 is TGTGCCAGCAGTCCAGGGATGAACACTGAAGCTTTCTTT. It codes for CASSPGMNTEAFF.

This chain uses TRBV9 with TRBJ2-2; D uncertain. Germline CDR1 is SGDLS and CDR2 is YYNGEE. CDR3 size: 14 residues. V gave up 5 bases and J gave up 4 bases, with 12 bases separating them. CDR3 residues: CASRTYSSTGELFF. CDR3 DNA: TGTGCCAGCAGAACTTACAGTTCCACCGGGGAGCTGTTTTTT.

The chain recombines TRBV18 with TRBJ2-2, with D perhaps matching TRBD2 (5 bases). V was cut by 3 bases and J by 4 bases, with 18 bases left in between. The CDR3 runs 17 residues. The germline V gene has CDR1 KGHSH and CDR2 LQKENI. CDR3 nucleotide sequence: TGTGCCAGCTCACCTACCCTGGGAGTCGGTCCCACCGGGGAGCTGTTTTTT. Translation: CASSPTLGVGPTGELFF.

The chain couples TRBV7-2 to TRBJ1-2, with D possibly TRBD1 on 6 matching bases. CDR1 and CDR2 (germline): SGHTA, FQGNSA. The CDR3 is made up of 14 amino acids. V was trimmed by 4 bases and J by 8 bases, leaving 17 bases between them. The CDR3 sequence is CASSSGHKTGGYTF. As DNA, the CDR3 is TGTGCCAGCAGCTCGGGACACAAAACCGGCGGCTACACCTTC. Based on the CDR3 plus reference TRBV7-2 and TRBJ1-2, the full variable domain is GAGVSQSPSNKVTEKGKDVELRCDPISGHTALYWYRQSLGQGLEFLIYFQGNSAPDKSGLPSDRFSAERTGGSVSTLTIQRTQQEDSAVYLCASSSGHKTGGYTFGSGTRLTVV.